In this sample, the clone carrying this TCR beta chain turned up many times. The data originate from a study of neurological immune-mediated disorders. Time point of the sample: longitudinal time-point 2. The CDR3 covers 14 residues. After removal of 6 bases from V and 4 bases from J, the junction contained 6 bases not matched to a gene. TCRdb itself ran the 5' RACE reads through MiXCR, one entry per CDR3 protein. The sample holds 81,000 or so distinct CDR3 sequences; less than 15% are singletons and the top ten take about 5%. This chain connects TRBV12-3 or TRBV12-4 to TRBJ2-5; the match to TRBD1 covers 9 bases. The TCR was taken from a female donor with HTLV-1-associated myelopathy (HAM/TSP). Specimen: PBMCs. CDR3 DNA sequence: TGTGCCAGCAGCCTAACACAGGGGGCAGAGACCCAGTACTTC. Protein sequence: CASSLTQGAETQYF.